These 26 T cell receptor beta chains originate from one sample sequenced in a study of T cells expressing NK-cell markers. Following a re-call of the 5' RACE reads, TCRdb has one entry per CDR3 protein and lacks DNA. This listing includes hundreds of thousands of distinct CDR3 sequences. Sequencing used blood T cells: a sorted CD56 or NKG2C T cell subset, CD4+ or CD8+ T cells, or bulk PBMC T cells (not recorded which). The source of these receptors is a man between 18 and 69 years old in good health.

This chain uses TRBV28 with TRBJ2-3; TCRdb's assignment of TRBD2 cannot be checked, as there is no DNA. The germline CDR1 and CDR2 sequences are MDHEN and SYDVKM. The CDR3 covers 15 residues. The chain's CDR3 is CASKVGGGGTDTQYF.

The chain is built from TRBV6-2 or TRBV6-3 and TRBJ2-4; TCRdb's assignment of TRBD1 cannot be checked, as there is no DNA. This CDR3 contains 16 residues. Germline-derived CDR1 and CDR2 are MNHEY and SVGEGT. CDR3 sequence: CASSGGTGYAKNIQYF.

CDR3 residues: CASSESPSGGPNNEQFF. J is TRBJ2-1 and V is TRBV6-1; the D call from TCRdb, TRBD2, cannot be confirmed without DNA. From germline, CDR1 is MNHNS and CDR2 SASEGT. The CDR3 totals 17 residues.

The chain recombines TRBV5-4 with TRBJ2-6; the TCRdb D gene call, TRBD1, has no DNA to confirm it. This CDR3 spans 14 amino acids. Germline lookup yields CDR1 SGHNT and CDR2 YYREEE (reference sequence). This CDR3 reads CASSRDRRANVLTF.

V is TRBV15 and J is TRBJ1-5; TCRdb selects TRBD1, and the lack of DNA leaves this call unchecked. This CDR3 contains 15 residues. Germline lookup yields CDR1 LNHNV and CDR2 YYDKDF (reference sequence). CDR3 in amino acids: CATSKGGTNNQPQHF.

The V and J genes are TRBV2 and TRBJ2-7; TCRdb picks TRBD2, but there is no DNA to check that call. The germline V gene encodes CDR1 SNHLY and CDR2 FYNNEI. This CDR3 has 15 amino acids. The CDR3 sequence is CASGITGTVSYEQYF. Using reference TRBV2 and TRBJ2-7 for the parts outside the CDR3, the full variable domain is EPEVTQTPSHQVTQMGQEVILRCVPISNHLYFYWYRQILGQKVEFLVSFYNNEISEKSEIFDDQFSVERPDGSNFTLKIRSTKLEDSAMYFCASGITGTVSYEQYFGPGTRLTVT.

This rearrangement joins TRBV7-9 to TRBJ2-5; TCRdb indicates TRBD2, and absent DNA this call remains unverified. From germline, CDR1 is SEHNR and CDR2 FQNEAQ (reference sequence). There are 18 residues in the CDR3. This CDR3 reads CASSLGAGLTRRLETQYF.

This chain links TRBV7-9 with TRBJ1-4. This CDR3 is 15 amino acids long. Germline lookup yields CDR1 SEHNR and CDR2 FQNEAQ (reference sequence). The CDR3: CASSENMQVNEKLFF.

This chain joins TRBV3-1 and TRBJ2-3; the TCRdb call, TRBD2, lacks DNA for checking. The CDR3 extends over 17 amino acids. The germline V gene has CDR1 LGHDT and CDR2 YNNKEL (reference sequence). The CDR3 reads CASSPPLGLAETNTQYF.

This sequence joins TRBV11-2 and TRBJ2-5; TCRdb's D call of TRBD1 is untestable without DNA. This CDR3 region has 13 residues. CDR1 and CDR2 from the germline V gene are SGHAT and FQNNGV. CDR3: CASSLTGRGTQYF.

This chain uses TRBV19 with TRBJ2-1; TCRdb names TRBD1, which stays unverified in the absence of DNA. There are 12 residues in the CDR3. Germline V gene sequence: CDR1 LNHDA, CDR2 SQIVND (reference sequence). CDR3 residues: CASTGDYNEQFF.

The chain uses TRBV3-1 and TRBJ2-7. Germline assignment: CDR1 LGHDT and CDR2 YNNKEL (reference sequence). The CDR3 sequence is 12 residues long. CDR3 protein: CASASGNYEQYF.

This rearrangement joins TRBV18 to TRBJ1-4; the D call from TCRdb, TRBD1, cannot be confirmed without DNA. CDR1 KGHSH and CDR2 LQKENI come from the germline V gene. The CDR3 spans 14 residues. The CDR3 reads CASLPGQGNEKLFF.

This rearrangement joins TRBV10-3 to TRBJ2-7; the TCRdb D gene call, TRBD1, has no DNA to confirm it. Germline V gene sequence: CDR1 ENHRY, CDR2 SYGVKD. This CDR3 contains 12 residues. The CDR3 loop reads CAISAVGREQYF.

V is TRBV5-1 and J is TRBJ1-1. The CDR3 sequence is 16 residues long. Germline CDR1 is SGHRS and CDR2 is YFSETQ. CDR3 protein: CASSLAGTSLNTEAFF. Together with reference TRBV5-1 and TRBJ1-1, the CDR3 gives the full variable domain: KAGVTQTPRYLIKTRGQQVTLSCSPISGHRSVSWYQQTPGQGLQFLFEYFSETQRNKGNFPGRFSGRQFSNSRSEMNVSTLELGDSALYLCASSLAGTSLNTEAFFGQGTRLTVV.

The chain is built from TRBV19 and TRBJ2-5; absent DNA, TCRdb's TRBD2 call cannot be checked. This CDR3 is 15 amino acids long. Germline-derived CDR1 and CDR2 are LNHDA and SQIVND (reference sequence). CDR3 residues: CASSPSSASRETQYF.

The J gene is TRBJ2-3, the V gene TRBV2; the D call from TCRdb, TRBD2, cannot be confirmed without DNA. This CDR3 is built from 16 residues. In germline, CDR1 is SNHLY, CDR2 FYNNEI. This CDR3 is CASSSLAGGPRSLQYF.

The CDR3 loop reads CASSLERLGQNTEAFF. V is TRBV5-1 and J is TRBJ1-1; TCRdb gives TRBD1 as the D gene, but with no DNA this cannot be confirmed. The CDR3 consists of 16 residues. The germline gives CDR1 SGHRS, CDR2 YFSETQ.

V gene TRBV6-2 or TRBV6-3 combines with J gene TRBJ2-7; with no DNA, the TCRdb D assignment of TRBD1 cannot be verified. The CDR3 contains 14 residues. The germline gives CDR1 MNHEY, CDR2 SVGEGT. CDR3 sequence: CASSNRDSSYEQYF.

The V call is TRBV10-3, the J call TRBJ2-7; TCRdb gives TRBD2 as the D gene, but with no DNA this cannot be confirmed. This CDR3 contains 17 residues. CDR1 is ENHRY and CDR2 is SYGVKD in the germline V gene. CDR3 residues: CAISESGWGQRYDEQYF.

The genes are TRBV20-1 and TRBJ2-2. The CDR3 spans 15 residues. From germline, CDR1 is DFQATT and CDR2 SNEGSKA (reference sequence). The CDR3 sequence: CSARDGLGSAGELFF.

The chain joins TRBV6-1 to TRBJ2-3. Germline CDR1 and CDR2: MNHNS and SASEGT. The CDR3 extends over 19 amino acids. The CDR3 protein is CASSEDAYPVRASTDTQYF.

This CDR3 is CASSPRTSGVRKQYF. The chain recombines TRBV7-2 with TRBJ2-3; TCRdb reports TRBD2, a call that lacks DNA to check it against. The CDR3 runs to 15 residues. The germline V gene encodes CDR1 SGHTA and CDR2 FQGNSA.

CDR3 loop: CASSRTGATKTLGYGYTF. J is TRBJ1-2 and V is TRBV19; TCRdb returns TRBD1, unconfirmable since there is no DNA. CDR3 length: 18 residues. The germline CDR1 and CDR2 sequences are LNHDA and SQIVND (reference sequence).

V gene TRBV18 combines with J gene TRBJ2-4. In germline, CDR1 is KGHSH, CDR2 LQKENI. The CDR3 sequence is 15 residues long. CDR3 sequence reads: CASSPPGPAKNIQYF.

V is TRBV12-5 and J is TRBJ2-7; lacking DNA, the TRBD2 call made by TCRdb goes unchecked. The CDR3 runs 14 residues. The germline V gene encodes CDR1 LGHNT and CDR2 FRNRAP. The CDR3 loop reads CASAQTITSAEQYF.